This TCR beta chain was captured in a study of human T cells and chemical hapten exposure. The study, taken as a whole, reports: In the PT1 data, expanded TCR counts showed a positive correlation with patch test score. Versus controls, expanded TCRs had significantly more large CDR3 similarity clusters.

Only a few counts were recorded for this clonotype. The antigen is unknown. The ends lost 8 bases at V and 5 bases at J; junction bases unmatched: 8. Germline V gene data show CDR1 as MDHEN and CDR2 as SYDVKM. The CDR3 contains 14 residues. Individual cDNA molecules had unique molecular identifiers attached to them by the library. Using its own MiXCR run on the RACE reads, TCRdb lists one record per CDR3 protein. There are roughly 90,000 distinct CDR3 sequences in the sample; about a tenth occur only once, and 1% to 1.2% lies in the top ten. Specified time point: patch test 3, about 24 weeks after DPC sensitization. The treatment: therapeutic diphenylcyclopropenone sensitization with weekly scalp DPC.

The sample in question was whole blood, obtained in connection with sensitization to the hapten diphenylcyclopropenone (DPC). The sequence was obtained from a young woman with alopecia areata. Some clones in this sample may be carry-over from other donors' samples. The rearrangement uses TRBV28 and TRBJ2-5; TRBD2 matches at 10 bases. The CDR3 spells CASAASGRGETQYF. Here the CDR3 DNA reads TGTGCCAGCGCGGCTAGCGGGAGAGGGGAGACCCAGTACTTC.